This T cell receptor beta chain was recovered during a study of blood T cell repertoires in COVID-19 (dated by TCRdb to about 2020). A note on the overall study: Collaborator samples came from the United States, Italy and Spain and covered acute and convalescent phases of COVID-19. The material from the prospective study consisted of cDNA or gDNA derived from T cells, B-cell-depleted T cells, or PBMCs. HLA class I and class II types, where available, came from metadata supplied by the sample provider rather than from assay-based typing. The sample metadata nearly always contained a de-identified subject ID, COVID-19 status, age in years and sex. Subjects who had been exposed to COVID-19, were actively infected with it, or had recovered from it provided the deeply sampled blood TCRbeta repertoires that made up the dataset. The samples were drawn from the first 160 participants of the ongoing ImmuneRACE study and from more than 1,000 subjects provided by 6 global collaborators. The repertoires were released in a freely available public database meant as a resource for research on the immune response to SARS-CoV-2. Study-level results and caveats: How much clinical and demographic metadata was included differed by source and by participant, and the metadata was provided uncurated.

Each collaborating institution followed its own protocols to collect whole blood in K2EDTA tubes. For TCRbeta analysis, collaborator samples were shipped as frozen whole blood, as isolated PBMCs, or as DNA extracted from either sample type. On this clone: Its antigen is still unknown. Base qualities are not recorded, but no much larger clone differs from it by a single base.

The CDR3 holds 16 amino acids from the cysteine to the phenylalanine. The only DNA kept is the CDR3, 48 bases in frame from the first base. The germline V gene specifies SGDLS as CDR1 and YYNGEE as CDR2. Trimming takes 3 bases off V and 7 bases off J; junction bases not matched to a gene: 10. TCRbeta CDR3 regions were amplified from genomic DNA using the immunoSEQ Assay, a bias-controlled multiplex PCR. On the study's bioinformatics: Nucleated cell counts per sample were estimated from amplification of reference gene primers within the assay. To quantify the absolute abundance of each unique TCRbeta CDR3 rearrangement, sequence reads were collapsed and filtered. For each sample, productive Simpson clonality was calculated by taking the square root of Simpson's diversity index across productive rearrangements. TCRdb took this table from immuneACCESS and kept in-frame rearrangements with V and J called. Such tables lack part of the clones; where checked against another copy, unresolved V genes explain under half of the gap, and the rest is unexplained. The V and J calls and the clone size are those of that table, but D and trimming were determined from the DNA. This sample comprises more than 95,000 clones, around 82% of them detected only once. The ten largest clones capture approximately 5.8% of the sample.

Recombination joined TRBV9 with TRBJ2-1; 10 junctional bases match TRBD2. The receptor comes from a man at least 80 years old with active or convalescent COVID-19. The material sequenced was peripheral blood. The DNA sequence is as follows: TGTGCCAGCAGCGAACGACTAGCGGGTACAAAAAATGAGCAGTTCTTC. Translated, it gives CASSERLAGTKNEQFF.